This T cell receptor (beta chain) appears in the sequencing data of a study of blood T cell repertoires in COVID-19. CDR1 SGHNT and CDR2 YYREEE come from the germline V gene (reference sequence). Deletions cut 0 bases from V and 6 bases from J, with 17 bases between. The CDR3 length is 16 residues. The method was immunoSEQ multiplex PCR; TCRdb's version includes in-frame clones alone and lacks a portion of them. The top ten hold 5.1% of the sample, which has approximately 350,000 clones, around 86% seen once. This clone occurred a few times. This sequence was found in a woman between 50 and 59 years old who had recovered from COVID-19. The sample taken for sequencing was PBMCs or T cells enriched from blood (not recorded which). V usage is TRBV5-4 and J usage is TRBJ2-3; D is possibly TRBD1 (6 bases). The CDR3 nucleotides are TGTGCCAGCAGCTTGGGGACAGACAAAATTCGGGATACGCAGTATTTT. This gives the protein CASSLGTDKIRDTQYF.